The 7 T cell receptor beta chains listed next were all sequenced from one sample in a study of T cell responses to AZD1222 COVID-19 vaccine. Clones were read by immunoSEQ multiplex PCR, and TCRdb kept only the in-frame ones, dropping some. The sample has 150,000 to 160,000 clones, about 88% seen once. The sample in question was peripheral blood, obtained on day 0 of AZD1222 vaccination. These receptors all come from an adult in good health.

This clone was seen just once. This chain links TRBV6-5 with TRBJ1-4, with a weak D call TRBD1 (5 bases). V was trimmed by 6 bases and J by 7 bases, leaving 12 bases between them. Germline lookup yields CDR1 MNHEY and CDR2 SVGAGI. The CDR3 covers 13 residues. The CDR3 DNA follows: TGTGCCAGCAGCGGGGGACGTACTGAAAAACTGTTTTTT. Protein sequence: CASSGGRTEKLFF.

The chain joins TRBV9 to TRBJ2-7, with TRBD1 as a possible D gene (6 bases). CDR3 size: 15 residues. The V and J ends lost 4 bases and 0 bases respectively, with 14 bases between them. Germline V CDR1 and CDR2: SGDLS, YYNGEE. This CDR3 reads CASSPGDGLSYEQYF. As DNA, the CDR3 is TGTGCCAGCAGCCCAGGGGACGGACTCTCCTACGAGCAGTACTTC.

Only one count was recorded for this clone. This chain connects TRBV7-8 to TRBJ2-7, with D possibly TRBD1 on 8 matching bases. The CDR3 totals 16 residues. V was cut by 3 bases and J by 5 bases, with 20 bases left in between. In germline, CDR1 is SGHVS, CDR2 FQNEAQ. CDR3 in amino acids: CASSLGGTGQNHEQYF. CDR3 DNA: TGTGCCAGCAGCTTGGGGGGGACAGGACAAAACCACGAGCAGTACTTC.

This chain joins TRBV15 and TRBJ2-1; 9 bases line up with TRBD2. CDR3 length equals 16 residues. Germline CDR1 LNHNV, CDR2 YYDKDF (reference sequence). Germline trimming cut 1 base from V and 1 base from J; bases unmatched to any gene: 2. CDR3 amino acids: CATSRGGLASYNEQFF. DNA for the CDR3: TGTGCCACCAGCAGAGGAGGACTAGCGTCCTACAATGAGCAGTTCTTC.

The chain links TRBV5-1 to TRBJ2-2; D not certain. V lost 4 bases and J 5 bases, leaving 9 bases between the germline ends. The V gene's germline CDR1 is SGHRS and CDR2 YFSETQ. The CDR3 sequence is 13 residues long. CDR3 sequence: CASSPDLTGELFF. CDR3 nucleotide sequence: TGCGCCAGCAGCCCAGACTTAACCGGGGAGCTGTTTTTT. The whole variable domain, remainder taken from reference TRBV5-1 and TRBJ2-2, is KAGVTQTPRYLIKTRGQQVTLSCSPISGHRSVSWYQQTPGQGLQFLFEYFSETQRNKGNFPGRFSGRQFSNSRSEMNVSTLELGDSALYLCASSPDLTGELFFGEGSRLTVL.

This chain joins TRBV5-5 and TRBJ1-1; TRBD1 is a possible D gene (6 bases). The V gene lost 0 bases and the J gene lost 2 bases, with 11 bases spanning the gap. This CDR3 has 15 residues. CDR1 and CDR2 (germline): SGHKS, YYEKEE (reference sequence). The CDR3, as DNA: TGTGCCAGCAGCTTGGCTCAGGGGCGAAACACTGAAGCTTTCTTT. This encodes CASSLAQGRNTEAFF.

V gene TRBV3-1 (or the pseudogene TRBV3-2) combines with J gene TRBJ2-7; TRBD2 agrees at 11 bases. Germline values: CDR1 LGHDT, CDR2 YNNKEL (reference sequence). CDR3 size: 14 residues. V lost 4 bases and J lost 2; bases outside the gene matches: 1. The CDR3 bases are TGTGCCAGCAGCCTTAGCGGGGGGGCCTACGAGCAGTACTTC. Its translation is CASSLSGGAYEQYF.